The rows below give T cell receptor beta chains drawn from one sample of a study of Ad26.COV2.S vaccination and SARS-CoV-2 variants. Data came from immunoSEQ multiplex PCR; TCRdb stores just in-frame clones and leaves some out. The table includes some 250,000 clones, roughly 90% detected once. The sample consisted of peripheral blood, taken in a trial of Ad26.COV2.S vaccine versus placebo. The receptor source for this set is a person between 18 and 65 years old who received the Ad26.COV2.S COVID-19 vaccine or a placebo. CDR3s include the opening cysteine and the closing phenylalanine or tryptophan. A D gene is named only where the DNA matches it firmly. The size entry is marked missing in some rows and otherwise reads once, few, many or a size class.

abundance | d_gene | j_gene | v_gene | CDR3aa | CDR3nt
- | TRBD1 | TRBJ1-5 | TRBV5-1 | CASSPGQHSNQPQHF | TGCGCCAGCAGCCCGGGACAGCATAGCAATCAGCCCCAGCATTTT
- | TRBD2 | TRBJ2-7 | TRBV10-3 | CATRRGVGYEQYF | TGTGCCACCCGGCGGGGGGTGGGTTACGAGCAGTACTTC
- | - | TRBJ2-5 | TRBV7-9 | CASSLLGGETQYF | TGTGCCAGCAGCCTCCTCGGCGGAGAGACCCAGTACTTC
- | - | TRBJ1-1 | TRBV10-3 | CAISEGGHPGAFF | TGTGCCATCAGTGAGGGGGGTCATCCTGGAGCTTTCTTT
- | - | TRBJ2-3 | TRBV6-4 | CASSVEGTDTQYF | TGTGCCAGCAGTGTAGAGGGCACAGATACGCAGTATTTT
- | TRBD1 | TRBJ2-7 | TRBV27 | CATLARGQGEYEQYF | TGTGCCACCCTAGCAAGGGGACAGGGCGAGTACGAGCAGTACTTC
once | - | TRBJ2-7 | TRBV6-2/TRBV6-3 | CASSFSPGEQYF | TGTGCCAGCAGTTTTTCCCCCGGCGAGCAGTACTTC
few | - | TRBJ1-6 | TRBV4-1 | CASSQDPGRLGNSPLHF | TGCGCCAGCAGCCAAGATCCGGGGCGCTTGGGGAATTCACCCCTCCACTTT
- | - | TRBJ2-3 | TRBV5-5 | CASSLGGQGDTQYF | TGTGCCAGCAGCTTGGGAGGCCAGGGAGATACGCAGTATTTT
- | - | TRBJ2-2 | TRBV6-4 | CASSFVGQGMLPGELFF | TGTGCCAGCAGTTTCGTGGGGCAGGGGATGCTGCCCGGGGAGCTGTTTTTT
- | TRBD1 | TRBJ2-5 | TRBV10-3 | CAIAMTGQETQYF | TGTGCCATCGCTATGACAGGGCAAGAGACCCAGTACTTC
- | - | TRBJ2-7 | TRBV7-9 | CASSPPGTYYEQYF | TGTGCCAGCAGCCCACCCGGGACTTACTACGAGCAGTACTTC
- | TRBD1 | TRBJ1-3 | TRBV6-6 | CASSYSSGQGRNTIYF | TGTGCCAGCAGTTACTCCTCGGGACAGGGAAGAAACACCATATATTTT
- | - | TRBJ2-7 | TRBV5-1 | CASSLEGMGGEQYF | TGCGCCAGCAGCTTGGAGGGGATGGGTGGCGAGCAGTACTTC
- | TRBD2 | TRBJ2-7 | TRBV5-1 | CASSLGQGTSGVTYEQYF | TGCGCCAGCAGCTTGGGACAGGGTACTAGCGGGGTAACCTACGAGCAGTACTTC
few | - | TRBJ2-7 | TRBV27 | CASSLGQPRGEQYF | TGTGCCAGCAGTTTAGGTCAGCCCCGCGGAGAGCAGTACTTC
once | - | TRBJ1-3 | TRBV5-6 | CASSLISGNTIYF | TGTGCCAGCAGCTTGATCTCTGGAAACACCATATATTTT
- | - | TRBJ1-6 | TRBV9 | CASSVEAVNSPLHF | TGTGCCAGCAGCGTTGAGGCGGTCAATTCACCCCTCCACTTT
- | - | TRBJ2-5 | TRBV7-9 | CASSQRGLQETQYF | TGTGCCAGCAGCCAGAGGGGACTCCAAGAGACCCAGTACTTC
- | - | TRBJ1-5 | TRBV7-2 | CASSLGQVSNQPQHF | TGTGCCAGCAGCTTAGGGCAGGTTAGCAATCAGCCCCAGCATTTT
- | TRBD1 | TRBJ2-4 | TRBV19 | CASTETGGPKNIQYF | TGTGCCAGTACCGAGACAGGGGGCCCCAAAAACATTCAGTACTTC
- | TRBD1 | TRBJ2-7 | TRBV7-2 | CASSSPGQRYEQYF | TGTGCCAGCAGCTCCCCGGGACAGCGGTACGAGCAGTACTTC
- | - | TRBJ1-6 | TRBV4-2 | CASSEEGVVGSPLHF | TGTGCCAGCAGCGAGGAGGGGGTGGTAGGTTCACCCCTCCACTTT
once | - | TRBJ1-2 | TRBV5-4 | CASSLDREDSRLFTF | TGTGCCAGCAGCTTGGATAGGGAGGACAGTCGGTTATTCACCTTC
- | - | TRBJ1-2 | TRBV14 | CASSPVLNYGYTF | TGTGCCAGCAGCCCCGTCCTTAACTATGGCTACACCTTC
once | - | TRBJ2-2 | TRBV2 | CASSEGFVGGELFF | TGTGCCAGCAGTGAGGGGTTCGTGGGCGGGGAGCTGTTTTTT
many | - | TRBJ2-7 | TRBV4-1 | CASSQDQPGSSYEQYF | TGCGCCAGCAGCCAAGATCAACCGGGGTCCTCCTACGAGCAGTACTTC